This passage covers 26 T cell receptor beta chains from one sample sequenced in a study of beta chain features in type 1 diabetes. cDNA synthesis used the whole RNA isolate, giving expressed TCRB sequences. Clones were sequenced by immunoSEQ multiplex PCR, and TCRdb holds only the in-frame ones, with some missing. The repertoire includes hundreds of thousands of clones, roughly 8% of them detected once, and around 0.45% sits in the top ten. Sequencing was carried out using central memory CD4+ T cells from blood. The receptors here all came from a woman younger than 35 in good health.

The sample holds a few counts of this clone. This rearrangement joins TRBV4-1 to TRBJ2-7; TRBD2 aligns across 9 bases. The CDR3 is 14 amino acids. Germline V gives CDR1 MGHRA, CDR2 YSYEKL. V dropped 4 bases and J dropped 3; count of bases not matched to a gene: 4. CDR3 loop: CASSPRLADYEQYF. As DNA, the CDR3 is TGCGCCAGCAGCCCCCGACTAGCGGACTACGAGCAGTACTTC.

This clone has a handful of counts. The V and J genes are TRBV10-3 and TRBJ2-1, with D perhaps given as TRBD1 or TRBD2 (8 bases each). This CDR3 contains 16 residues. CDR1 is ENHRY, CDR2 SYGVKD, per germline. V shed 8 bases and J shed 5 bases, with 22 bases lying between them. The CDR3 is CAIRGGDRGENNEQFF. In DNA form, the CDR3 reads TGTGCCATCCGGGGGGGAGACAGGGGCGAGAACAATGAGCAGTTCTTC.

This clone was picked up a small number of times. The chain joins TRBV15 to TRBJ1-2; weak D call: TRBD1 (6 bases). Between the trimmed V and J ends, which lost 0 bases and 4 bases, there was a span of 12 bases. This CDR3 has 15 amino acids. Germline values: CDR1 LNHNV, CDR2 YYDKDF (reference sequence). The CDR3 DNA reads as TGTGCCACCAGCAGAGATAGACAGGCAGTCTATGGCTACACCTTC. Translating gives CATSRDRQAVYGYTF. The full variable domain, completed using reference TRBV15 and TRBJ1-2, is DAMVIQNPRYQVTQFGKPVTLSCSQTLNHNVMYWYQQKSSQAPKLLFHYYDKDFNNEADTPDNFQSRRPNTSFCFLDIRSPGLGDTAMYLCATSRDRQAVYGYTFGSGTRLTVV.

This clone was seen only a few times. The chain uses TRBV7-2 and TRBJ1-4; D unclear. From germline, CDR1 is SGHTA and CDR2 FQGNSA. The CDR3 has 12 residues. The V gene lost 7 bases and the J gene lost 8 bases, with 11 bases spanning the gap. The CDR3 nucleotides are TGTGCCAGCACCCGTATAGGGGAAAAACTGTTTTTT. It translates to CASTRIGEKLFF.

This clone turned up a few times. J is TRBJ2-7 and V is TRBV27, with TRBD1 matching 7 bases. This CDR3 has 14 residues. Germline V gene data show CDR1 as MNHEY and CDR2 as SMNVEV (reference sequence). V lost 6 bases, J lost 0 bases, and 5 bases stayed unmatched. CDR3 DNA sequence: TGTGCCAGCAGGCTCGACAGGGTCTCCTACGAGCAGTACTTC. Translated: CASRLDRVSYEQYF.

The chain has TRBV19 and TRBJ2-3; TRBD1 is a possible D gene (6 bases). The CDR3 sequence is 14 residues long. Germline-derived CDR1 and CDR2 are LNHDA and SQIVND (reference sequence). V lost 1 base and J lost 6, with 11 bases in between. DNA of the CDR3: TGTGCCAGTAGTATAGGTCTGCAGGGGGATACGCAGTATTTT. Encoded protein: CASSIGLQGDTQYF.

Only a few counts were recorded for this clone. At the DNA level, this CDR3 is encoded by other sequences in the same sample as well. V gene TRBV7-2 combines with J gene TRBJ2-7; possible D gene TRBD1, 6 bases. V lost 0 bases and J lost 4, with 13 bases in between. Germline V gene sequence: CDR1 SGHTA, CDR2 FQGNSA. The CDR3 is made up of 15 amino acids. The DNA of the CDR3 is TGTGCCAGCAGCTTAGCGCTCTTGGGGGCTTACGAGCAGTACTTC. Translated: CASSLALLGAYEQYF.

This clone was detected a few times. At the DNA level, this CDR3 is encoded by other sequences in the same sample as well. The chain recombines TRBV7-8 with TRBJ2-3; D not certain. Trimming removed 4 bases from V and 2 bases from J, with 4 bases in between. CDR3 length: 12 residues. Germline-derived CDR1 and CDR2 are SGHVS and FQNEAQ. The CDR3 protein is CASSSSTDTQYF. CDR3 bases: TGTGCCAGCAGCTCCTCCACAGATACGCAGTATTTT.

This clone was picked up a small number of times. V and J are TRBV4-2 and TRBJ2-1, with 10 bases that match TRBD2. Germline assignment: CDR1 LGHNA and CDR2 YNFKEQ. This CDR3 is built from 17 residues. V dropped 1 base and J dropped 8; count of bases not matched to a gene: 11. The CDR3 DNA is TGTGCCAGCAGCCAAGCGGGATCTAGCGGGAGCTCCTATGAGCAGTTCTTC. Translation gives CASSQAGSSGSSYEQFF.

This clone was seen at least ten times. This rearrangement joins TRBV7-3 to TRBJ2-3, with D possibly matching TRBD1 (6 bases). V gave up 5 bases and J gave up 2 bases, with 8 bases separating them. The CDR3 is made up of 13 amino acids. In germline, CDR1 is SGHTA, CDR2 FQGTGA. The CDR3 sequence is CASSPGVTDTQYF. The CDR3 DNA reads as TGTGCCAGCAGCCCAGGGGTCACAGATACGCAGTATTTT.

The rearrangement links TRBV5-4 to TRBJ2-5; 8 positions agree with TRBD1. The CDR3 has 16 amino acids. Germline V gives CDR1 SGHNT, CDR2 YYREEE (reference sequence). V gave up 4 bases and J gave up 5 bases; unmatched junction bases: 13. The CDR3 region is CASSRGQGRNKETQYF. As DNA, the CDR3 is TGTGCCAGCAGCCGAGGACAGGGTCGGAATAAGGAGACCCAGTACTTC.

This chain uses TRBV7-9 with TRBJ1-2; 7 positions match TRBD1. Germline CDR1 SEHNR, CDR2 FQNEAQ (reference sequence). J lost 6 bases, V lost 5 bases, and 9 bases had no gene match. The CDR3 consists of 14 residues. As DNA, the CDR3 is TGTGCCAGCAGCCTCTCGACAGGGCCTAATGGCTACACCTTC. Translating it yields CASSLSTGPNGYTF.

This chain joins TRBV6-5 and TRBJ1-2, with 8 bases that match TRBD1. The CDR3 covers 12 residues. Per germline, CDR1 MNHEY and CDR2 SVGAGI. V was clipped by 6 bases and J by 8 bases; unmatched bases: 5. CDR3 loop: CASSPTGVGYTF. The CDR3 DNA sequence: TGTGCCAGCAGCCCGACAGGGGTCGGCTACACCTTC.

This clone was seen a handful of times. This chain links TRBV11-1 with TRBJ2-2; no definite D call. Germline V CDR1 and CDR2: SGHAT, FQDESV (reference sequence). Trimming took 3 bases from V and 5 from J, leaving 7 bases between them. CDR3 length: 13 amino acids. CDR3 region: CASSFVRTGELFF. The DNA for the CDR3 is TGTGCCAGCAGCTTTGTCCGGACCGGGGAGCTGTTTTTT.

A few counts support this clone. DNA for the CDR3: TGTGCCAGCAGCCGCGCCGGACTAGGAGGCGAAGAGCAGTTCTTC. Translated: CASSRAGLGGEEQFF. This rearrangement joins TRBV7-9 to TRBJ2-1; 7 nucleotides line up with TRBD2. Unmatched junction bases numbered 14, after V lost 5 bases and J lost 10 bases. The CDR3 runs to 15 residues. Germline assignment: CDR1 SEHNR and CDR2 FQNEAQ (reference sequence).

This clone has more than one count but fewer than ten. This chain uses TRBV4-2 with TRBJ2-7; D is unclear. CDR1 and CDR2 from the germline V gene are LGHNA and YNFKEQ. Trimming took 4 bases from V and 2 from J, leaving 12 bases between them. The CDR3 spans 14 residues. The CDR3 protein is CASSRDGDTYEQYF. DNA for the CDR3: TGTGCCAGCAGCCGCGATGGGGATACCTACGAGCAGTACTTC.

This clone has a handful of counts. The chain uses TRBV7-9 and TRBJ1-6; D possibly corresponds to TRBD1 (5 bases). Trimming shortened V by 3 bases and J by 8 bases, and 11 bases separated the two germline ends. This CDR3 is 14 amino acids long. Germline assignment: CDR1 SEHNR and CDR2 FQNEAQ (reference sequence). CDR3 sequence (DNA): TGTGCCAGCAGCTTCGGACCGGGGGATTCACCCCTCCACTTT. Translating gives CASSFGPGDSPLHF.

This clone was detected only a few times. The gene calls are TRBV28 and TRBJ2-7, with a possible D match to TRBD2 (5 bases). CDR1 and CDR2 from the germline V gene are MDHEN and SYDVKM. This CDR3 has 12 amino acids. Trimming took off 6 bases at V and 3 bases at J, with 9 bases between the two ends. DNA for the CDR3: TGTGCCAGCAGCACGGGAATCTACGAGCAGTACTTC. Amino acid sequence: CASSTGIYEQYF.

This clone occurred a few times. The chain is built from TRBV5-1 and TRBJ2-1; D gene ambiguous. The CDR3 runs to 18 residues. Trimming pared 3 bases from V and 0 bases from J, leaving 19 bases between. CDR1 is SGHRS, CDR2 YFSETQ, per germline. CDR3 nucleotides: TGCGCCAGCAGCTCAACGACCCCCAGCAGGCGCTCCTACAATGAGCAGTTCTTC. Its protein product is CASSSTTPSRRSYNEQFF.

The chain recombines TRBV5-1 with TRBJ2-1, with 9 bases lining up with TRBD2. V shed 4 bases, J shed 1 base, and the junction held 3 bases outside the gene matches. The CDR3 totals 15 residues. CDR1 and CDR2 (germline): SGHRS, YFSETQ. Written as DNA, the CDR3 is TGCGCCAGCAGCCCTAGCGGGGATTCCTACAATGAGCAGTTCTTC. Protein sequence: CASSPSGDSYNEQFF.

This chain joins TRBV7-2 and TRBJ2-5; D gene uncertain. The CDR3 extends over 15 amino acids. Germline CDR1 and CDR2: SGHTA and FQGNSA. V was clipped by 1 base and J by 5 bases, with 14 bases between them. In nucleotides, the CDR3 is TGTGCCAGCAGCTTAGGTGGTGTTTACTGGGAGACCCAGTACTTC. This gives the protein CASSLGGVYWETQYF.

V and J are TRBV5-4 and TRBJ2-3; tentatively, D is TRBD2 (5 bases). Germline CDR1 SGHNT, CDR2 YYREEE (reference sequence). The CDR3 is made up of 15 amino acids. V shed 4 bases and J shed 3 bases, with 15 bases lying between them. This CDR3 is CASSPYLGGTDTQYF. DNA for the CDR3: TGTGCCAGCAGCCCTTACCTAGGCGGGACAGATACGCAGTATTTT. The full variable domain, completed using reference TRBV5-4 and TRBJ2-3, is ETGVTQSPTHLIKTRGQQVTLRCSSQSGHNTVSWYQQALGQGPQFIFQYYREEENGRGNFPPRFSGLQFPNYSSELNVNALELDDSALYLCASSPYLGGTDTQYFGPGTRLTVL.

This chain links TRBV28 with TRBJ2-5, with D perhaps matching TRBD1 (6 bases). This CDR3 is 14 amino acids long. In germline, CDR1 is MDHEN, CDR2 SYDVKM. V was shortened by 5 bases and J by 1 base, with 11 bases between the two germline ends. CDR3 sequence (DNA): TGTGCCAGCAGTGCCTGGACAGTCCAAGAGACCCAGTACTTC. It encodes CASSAWTVQETQYF.

For the CDR3, the DNA is TGTGCCAGCAGTTACCCTCGAACAGGGTCGTCAGTTGAGCAGTTCTTC. This sequence encodes CASSYPRTGSSVEQFF. J is TRBJ2-1 and V is TRBV6-5; maybe TRBD1 (6 bases). CDR1 MNHEY and CDR2 SVGAGI come from the germline V gene. The CDR3 is 16 amino acids. Trimming left V 2 bases short and J 9 bases short, with 20 bases between.

Here the CDR3 reads CASSEGDRGLTDIQYF. The CDR3 region has the DNA TGTGCCAGCAGTGAAGGGGACAGGGGGCTGACGGACATTCAGTACTTC. The rearrangement links TRBV25-1 to TRBJ2-4; 12 bases line up with TRBD1. Trimming removed 2 bases from V and 8 bases from J; junction bases left unmatched: 7. Germline V gene lookup returns CDR1 MGHDK and CDR2 SYGVNS. This CDR3 contains 16 residues.

The CDR3 nucleotides read TGTGCCAGCAGCAGGGGGATTGAGGGTGAGCAGTTCTTC. It specifies CASSRGIEGEQFF. This sequence joins TRBV11-1 and TRBJ2-1; D possibly corresponds to TRBD1 (6 bases). CDR1 and CDR2 from the germline V gene are SGHAT and FQDESV (reference sequence). This CDR3 spans 13 amino acids. Deletions cut 5 bases from V and 9 bases from J, with 14 bases between.